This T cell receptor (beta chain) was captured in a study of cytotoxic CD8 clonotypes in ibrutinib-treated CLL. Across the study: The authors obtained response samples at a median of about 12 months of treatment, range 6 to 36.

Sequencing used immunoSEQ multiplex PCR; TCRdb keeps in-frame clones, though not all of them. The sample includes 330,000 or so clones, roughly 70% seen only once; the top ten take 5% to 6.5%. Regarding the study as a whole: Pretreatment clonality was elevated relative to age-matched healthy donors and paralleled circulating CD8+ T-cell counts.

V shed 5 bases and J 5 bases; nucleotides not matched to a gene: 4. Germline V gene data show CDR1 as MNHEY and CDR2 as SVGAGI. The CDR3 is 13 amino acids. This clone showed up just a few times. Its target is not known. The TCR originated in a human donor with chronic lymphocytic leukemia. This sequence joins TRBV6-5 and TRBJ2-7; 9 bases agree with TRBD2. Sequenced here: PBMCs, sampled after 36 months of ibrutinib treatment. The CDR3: CASSTRTSDEQYF. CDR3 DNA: TGTGCCAGCAGTACCCGGACTAGCGACGAGCAGTACTTC.